This T cell receptor (beta chain) was found in a study of shared clonotypes between healthy human individuals. Profiled with immunoSEQ multiplex PCR; TCRdb holds only in-frame clones, not every one. The table has about 2 million clones, approximately 95% seen once. V shed 3 bases and J 4 bases; nucleotides not matched to a gene: 4. The V gene's germline CDR1 is SGHDT and CDR2 YYEEEE. This CDR3 has 14 residues. Whole-study findings and limits: Compared with memory subsets, naive subsets generally had larger estimated richness.

Naive CD8 cells lacked CD45RO and underwent positive selection for CCR7, leaving out terminally differentiated effector memory CD45RA+ cells. A word on this clone: Antigen unknown. The sample contains more than one DNA sequence encoding this CDR3.

This receptor was identified in a man younger than 30 in good health. The sequencing input was naive CD8+ T cells sorted from blood. V gene TRBV5-6 combines with J gene TRBJ1-1; 9 positions agree with TRBD1. CDR3 sequence (DNA): TGTGCCAGCAGCTCCGGGACAGGGATCACTGAAGCTTTCTTT. Protein: CASSSGTGITEAFF.